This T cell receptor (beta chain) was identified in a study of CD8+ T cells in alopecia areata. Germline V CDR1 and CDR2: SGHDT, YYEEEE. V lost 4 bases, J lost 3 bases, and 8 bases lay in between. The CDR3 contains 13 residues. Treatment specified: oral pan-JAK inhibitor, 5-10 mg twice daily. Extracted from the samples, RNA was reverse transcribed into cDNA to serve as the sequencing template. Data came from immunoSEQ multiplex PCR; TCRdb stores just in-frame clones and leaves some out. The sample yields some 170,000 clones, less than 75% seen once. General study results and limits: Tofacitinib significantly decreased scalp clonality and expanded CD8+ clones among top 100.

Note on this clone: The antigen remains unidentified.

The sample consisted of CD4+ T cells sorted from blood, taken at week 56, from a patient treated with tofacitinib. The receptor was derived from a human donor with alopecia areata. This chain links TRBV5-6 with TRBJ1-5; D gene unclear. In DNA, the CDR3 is TGTGCCAGCAGCCGAGGATACAATCAGCCCCAGCATTTT. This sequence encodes CASSRGYNQPQHF.